The next 5 T cell receptor beta chains were all read from a single sample in a study of blood T cell repertoires in COVID-19. Libraries were prepared by immunoSEQ multiplex PCR; TCRdb keeps only in-frame clonotypes and omits some of them. The sample yields approximately 82,000 clones, around 85% seen once. Sequencing was performed on peripheral blood. These receptors were collected from a woman in her seventies with active or convalescent COVID-19.

The chain carries TRBV7-2 and TRBJ2-5, with a weak D call TRBD1 (5 bases). In germline, CDR1 is SGHTA, CDR2 FQGNSA. Trimming took 1 base from V and 4 from J, leaving 10 bases between them. This CDR3 has 14 amino acids. The CDR3 spells CASSLGSRGETQYF. The CDR3 region has the DNA TGTGCCAGCAGCTTAGGGTCAAGGGGAGAGACCCAGTACTTC.

V and J are TRBV11-2 and TRBJ2-5; no firm D call. Trimming removed 5 bases from V and 0 bases from J, with 19 bases in between. Germline lookup yields CDR1 SGHAT and CDR2 FQNNGV. This CDR3 has 17 residues. Here the CDR3 DNA reads TGTGCCAGCAGCCCATTTCCATTTAGCAGAAACCAAGAGACCCAGTACTTC. It yields the protein CASSPFPFSRNQETQYF.

The chain combines TRBV10-3 with TRBJ1-1; D gene ambiguous. Germline V gene data show CDR1 as ENHRY and CDR2 as SYGVKD. V was shortened by 3 bases and J by 6 bases, with 5 bases between the two germline ends. This CDR3 is 11 amino acids long. The CDR3 reads CAISDGPEAFF. CDR3 DNA: TGTGCCATCAGTGATGGGCCTGAAGCTTTCTTT.

This chain uses TRBV29-1 with TRBJ1-3; no reliable D call. There are 11 residues in the CDR3. The V gene's germline CDR1 is SQVTM and CDR2 ANQGSEA. Trimming took off 4 bases at V and 6 bases at J, with 7 bases between the two ends. The CDR3 nucleotides are TGCAGCGTTGCACTGGTAAACACCATATATTTT. Encoded protein: CSVALVNTIYF. The full variable domain, its missing parts supplied by reference TRBV29-1 and TRBJ1-3, is SAVISQKPSRDICQRGTSLTIQCQVDSQVTMMFWYRQQPGQSLTLIATANQGSEATYESGFVIDKFPISRPNLTFSTLTVSNMSPEDSSIYLCSVALVNTIYFGEGSWLTVV.

This clone was seen a few times. The chain uses TRBV12-3 or TRBV12-4 and TRBJ2-7; possible D gene TRBD1, 6 bases. V lost 8 bases and J lost 6, with 17 bases in between. The CDR3 covers 13 residues. The CDR3 is CASGGLPFGEQYF. Written as DNA, the CDR3 is TGTGCCAGCGGGGGCCTTCCCTTCGGCGAGCAGTACTTC.